Listed below are T cell receptor beta chains from one sample, sequenced in a study of glioma-infiltrating T cells. TCRdb ran MiXCR on the multiplex PCR reads and lists one entry per CDR3 protein. The sample lists more than 90,000 distinct CDR3 sequences; roughly 40% were seen once. Sequencing was carried out using glioma tissue, nonneoplastic brain tissue, or PBMCs (not recorded which). The receptor source for this set is a human donor with low-grade glioma or glioblastoma, undergoing nonglioma brain surgery, or in good health (not recorded which). The CDR3 runs from the conserved cysteine through the conserved F or W. A D gene is named only where the DNA matches it firmly. Clone size is stated in some rows and not others, as once, few, many or a class when expanded.

TRBD1,13,TRBJ2-7,many,TRBV29-1,CSVGKGGTYEQYF,TGCAGCGTTGGGAAAGGGGGCACCTACGAGCAGTACTTC
TRBD2,19,TRBJ2-2,many,TRBV4-1,CASSHSPELAGLLPGELFF,TGCGCCAGCAGCCACTCACCCGAACTAGCGGGTCTTCTCCCCGGGGAGCTGTTTTTT
TRBD2,16,TRBJ2-1,.,TRBV6-5,CASRSGLAGGQNEQFF,TGTGCCAGCAGATCCGGACTAGCGGGGGGGCAGAATGAGCAGTTCTTC
TRBD2,17,TRBJ2-7,.,TRBV20-1,CSAIRLAGNHPPYEQYF,TGCAGTGCTATTCGACTAGCGGGAAATCACCCCCCTTACGAGCAGTACTTC
TRBD2,16,TRBJ2-3,many,TRBV28,CASSPDGGGPKDTQYF,TGTGCCAGCAGTCCCGACGGGGGGGGCCCAAAAGATACGCAGTATTTT
.,11,TRBJ1-1,many,TRBV7-9,CASSLGNEAFF,TGTGCCAGCAGCTTAGGGAATGAAGCTTTCTTT
.,15,TRBJ2-1,many,TRBV5-4,CASSLGSAEYNEQFF,TGTGCCAGCAGCTTGGGTTCGGCGGAATACAATGAGCAGTTCTTC
.,14,TRBJ2-2,many,TRBV19,CASSTGTNTGELFF,TGTGCCAGTAGTACCGGGACTAACACCGGGGAGCTGTTTTTT
TRBD2,16,TRBJ2-1,once,TRBV6-6,CASSSGLAGGQVTKYF,TGTGCCAGCAGTTCGGGACTAGCGGGGGGACAAGTGACCAAGTACTTC
.,15,TRBJ1-3,.,TRBV6-2/TRBV6-3,CASSYSEASGSTIYF,TGTGCCAGCAGCTACTCGGAGGCATCTGGAAGCACCATATATTTT
TRBD1,18,TRBJ1-2,.,TRBV7-9,CASSSPIRWDSSYYVYTF,TGTGCCAGCAGCTCGCCAATCAGATGGGACAGCTCTTACTATGTCTACACCTTC
TRBD2,17,TRBJ2-3,.,TRBV24-1,CATSDALLAGGADAQYF,TGTGCCACCAGTGACGCCCTACTAGCGGGAGGGGCGGATGCGCAGTATTTT
TRBD2,15,TRBJ2-7,many,TRBV6-1,CASRIAGGSSYEQYF,TGTGCCAGCAGAATAGCGGGGGGAAGCTCCTACGAGCAGTACTTC
TRBD2,16,TRBJ2-3,once,TRBV28,CASSFGLAIGADTQYF,TGTGCCAGCAGTTTTGGACTAGCGATAGGCGCAGATACGCAGTATTTT
.,15,TRBJ1-5,.,TRBV27,CASSEEGSGYQPHNF,TGTGCCAGCAGTGAAGAAGGGTCAGGGTATCAGCCCCACAATTTT
.,16,TRBJ2-1,many,TRBV12-3/TRBV12-4,CASTDLMANVYNEQFF,TGTGCCAGCACCGACCTTATGGCCAACGTGTACAATGAGCAGTTCTTC
.,15,TRBJ2-7,many,TRBV28,CASSPLTFPSREQYF,TGTGCCAGCAGTCCCTTGACTTTTCCCTCGAGGGAGCAGTACTTC
TRBD1,14,TRBJ1-5,.,TRBV7-2,CASGTGNINQPQHF,TGTGCCAGCGGGACAGGAAATATAAATCAGCCCCAGCATTTT
TRBD1,15,TRBJ2-1,.,TRBV20-1,CSARGQGTGGDGQFF,TGCAGTGCTAGAGGGCAGGGGACAGGGGGCGATGGGCAGTTCTTC
.,13,TRBJ2-2,many,TRBV24-1,CATSGGRAGELFF,TGTGCCACCAGTGGGGGGCGCGCCGGGGAGCTGTTTTTT
TRBD2,13,TRBJ2-5,many,TRBV3-1,CASSPDAREPQYF,TGTGCCAGCAGCCCGGACGCGCGGGAGCCCCAGTACTTC
TRBD2,16,TRBJ2-3,.,TRBV6-6,CASSYGTSGGTDTQYF,TGTGCCAGCAGTTACGGGACTAGCGGGGGCACAGATACGCAGTATTTT
TRBD2,15,TRBJ2-7,.,TRBV4-1,CASSLRTSGTYEQYF,TGCGCCAGCAGCCTCAGGACTAGCGGGACCTACGAGCAGTACTTC
.,14,TRBJ2-3,.,TRBV24-1,CATNKPEMGDTQYF,TGTGCCACCAATAAACCAGAAATGGGAGATACGCAGTATTTT
.,14,TRBJ1-1,.,TRBV7-9,CASSPEGVSTEASF,TGTGCCAGCAGTCCGGAGGGGGTGAGCACTGAAGCTTCCTTT
TRBD2,12,TRBJ2-1,.,TRBV19,CASSSKAGEQFF,TGTGCCAGTAGTAGTAAAGCGGGGGAGCAGTTCTTC
.,14,TRBJ2-5,many,TRBV20-1,CSARVPGIQETQYF,TGCAGTGCTAGAGTGCCAGGTATCCAAGAGACCCAGTACTTC
.,14,TRBJ2-2,many,TRBV20-1,CSALTRTITGELFF,TGCAGTGCCTTGACTAGAACCATCACCGGGGAGCTGTTTTTT
.,12,TRBJ2-1,.,TRBV24-1,CATSDLRTEQFF,TGTGCCACCAGTGACCTTCGCACCGAGCAGTTCTTC
.,15,TRBJ1-2,.,TRBV7-9,CASSILRGSIYGYTF,TGTGCCAGCAGCATTCTCAGAGGATCAATCTATGGCTACACCTTC
TRBD1,19,TRBJ2-6,many,TRBV27,CASSYFGTGTLSGANVLTF,TGTGCCAGCAGTTACTTCGGGACAGGAACCCTCTCTGGGGCCAACGTCCTGACTTTC
TRBD1,15,TRBJ2-7,.,TRBV2,CASSEAGTGGSEQYF,TGTGCCAGCAGTGAAGCCGGGACAGGGGGTTCCGAGCAGTACTTC
.,13,TRBJ2-7,many,TRBV7-3,CASSPHASYEQYF,TGTGCCAGCAGCCCACACGCTTCCTACGAGCAGTACTTC
TRBD2,14,TRBJ2-1,.,TRBV19,CASSVSSGSRWQFF,TGTGCCAGTAGTGTCTCTAGCGGGAGTAGGTGGCAGTTCTTC
.,13,TRBJ2-3,.,TRBV5-1,CASSQAGGDTQYF,TGCGCCAGCAGCCAGGCCGGGGGAGATACGCAGTATTTT
.,14,TRBJ2-2,many,TRBV6-1,CASSIGQNTGELFF,TGTGCCAGCAGTATTGGACAGAACACCGGGGAGCTGTTTTTT
.,15,TRBJ2-7,.,TRBV6-4,CASSAETSGPYEQYF,TGTGCCAGCAGTGCTGAGACAAGCGGACCCTACGAGCAGTACTTC
TRBD1,13,TRBJ2-7,many,TRBV5-1,CASSLQGASEQYF,TGCGCCAGCAGCTTACAGGGGGCCTCCGAGCAGTACTTC
.,13,TRBJ2-5,many,TRBV2,CASSGKILETQYF,TGTGCCAGCAGCGGAAAAATCCTGGAGACCCAGTACTTC
.,13,TRBJ1-1,many,TRBV3-1,CASSQVRGKEAFF,TGTGCCAGCAGCCAAGTGAGGGGGAAAGAAGCTTTCTTT
.,11,TRBJ2-5,many,TRBV5-1,CASNGGETQYF,TGCGCCAGCAACGGCGGAGAGACCCAGTACTTC
.,12,TRBJ2-1,many,TRBV7-9,CASSFENNEQFF,TGTGCCAGCAGCTTCGAGAACAATGAGCAGTTCTTC
.,13,TRBJ1-1,many,TRBV6-1,CASSPTENTEAFF,TGTGCCAGCAGCCCTACCGAGAACACTGAAGCTTTCTTT